These T cell receptor beta chains were read from a single sample in a study of CD8 T cells in ankylosing spondylitis. TCRdb re-called the 5' RACE reads through MiXCR, storing one row per CDR3 protein. The data show 300,000 to 400,000 distinct CDR3 sequences, roughly 12% seen once. Sequencing was performed on blood, either unsorted or a sorted T cell fraction (not recorded which). These receptors were collected from a female donor with ankylosing spondylitis or in good health (not recorded which). Both conserved end residues are part of each CDR3. A D gene is named only where the DNA matches it firmly. Clone size, where shown, is once, few, many, or a class for clones that have expanded.

v_gene	j_gene	abundance	d_gene	CDR3nt	CDR3aa
TRBV12-3/TRBV12-4	TRBJ1-5	many	TRBD1	TGTGCCAGCAGCAACGGACAGGGAGCCAATCAGCCCCAGCATTTT	CASSNGQGANQPQHF
TRBV18	TRBJ1-6	many	-	TGTGCCAGCTCAGACGCGGGAAATTCACCCCTCCACTTT	CASSDAGNSPLHF
TRBV5-1	TRBJ1-2	many	-	TGCGCCAGCAGCTTGGGTTGGAACCCTGGGAAAGGAGGCTACACCTTC	CASSLGWNPGKGGYTF
TRBV5-4	TRBJ2-5	few	-	TGTGCCAGCAGATCGGGACTTTCAACTCAAGAGACCCAGTACTTC	CASRSGLSTQETQYF
TRBV28	TRBJ1-4	many	-	TGTGCCACCTCCACCGGGGGGGCTAATGAAAAACTGTTTTTT	CATSTGGANEKLFF
TRBV20-1	TRBJ2-1	-	TRBD2	TGCAGTGTTCGCGGGAGCGCCTACAATGAGCAGTTCTTC	CSVRGSAYNEQFF
TRBV5-1	TRBJ2-1	few	-	TGCGCCAGCACCGGGGCGAGCTCCTACAATGAGCAGTTCTTC	CASTGASSYNEQFF
TRBV12-3/TRBV12-4	TRBJ1-3	many	-	TGTGCCAGCAGCAGAAACGGAAACACCATATATTTT	CASSRNGNTIYF
TRBV12-3/TRBV12-4	TRBJ1-5	-	TRBD1	TGTGCCAGCAGTCCTCAGGGGGCCCCCAATCAGCCCCAGCATTTT	CASSPQGAPNQPQHF
TRBV20-1	TRBJ2-5	many	TRBD2	TGCAGTGCTAGTCCTCCGGCGTTGGCGGGAGGTCGCATTCCCAAAGAGACCCAGTACTTC	CSASPPALAGGRIPKETQYF
TRBV29-1	TRBJ1-2	-	-	TGCAGCGCGGCGCCAGGGGCTAACTATGGCTACACCTTC	CSAAPGANYGYTF
TRBV5-1	TRBJ2-3	many	-	TGCGCCAGCAGCTCCCGGCCGGTCGGGACAGCCTGGAGGGGCACAGATACGCAGTATTTT	CASSSRPVGTAWRGTDTQYF
TRBV11-2	TRBJ2-5	many	-	TGTGCCAGCAGCTACCACCAAGAGACCCAGTACTTC	CASSYHQETQYF
TRBV27	TRBJ1-4	-	-	TGTGCCAGCAGTTTAAATTCTATTGCAACTAATGAAAAACTGTTTTTT	CASSLNSIATNEKLFF
TRBV24-1	TRBJ2-1	many	TRBD2	TGTGCCACCAGTGGGGGGACTAGTCTCTATGAGCAGTTCTTC	CATSGGTSLYEQFF
TRBV20-1	TRBJ1-1	many	TRBD1	TGCAGTGCTAGGGACAGGGGGCGCGGCACTGAAGCTTTCTTT	CSARDRGRGTEAFF
TRBV5-6	TRBJ1-1	few	-	TGTGCCAGCAGCTTGGTCCTGTCGGGCACTGAAGCTTTCTTT	CASSLVLSGTEAFF
TRBV27	TRBJ2-7	few	TRBD2	TGTGCCAGCAGTTTATCGTACAGGGGGAGCGGGAGGGCCTACGAGCAGTACTTC	CASSLSYRGSGRAYEQYF
TRBV27	TRBJ2-1	many	-	TGTGCCAGCAGTTCTACAGGGTATGCCTACAATGAGCAGTTCTTC	CASSSTGYAYNEQFF
TRBV5-5	TRBJ2-1	few	-	TGTGCCAGCAGCCGCCAGATCGACCGGTTCTTC	CASSRQIDRFF
TRBV27	TRBJ1-1	many	-	TGTGCCAGCAGTTTTCATGGGATGAACACTGAAGCTTTCTTT	CASSFHGMNTEAFF
TRBV5-1	TRBJ1-1	many	-	TGCGCCAGCAGCTTGGAGCCGGTGAACACTGAAGCTTTCTTT	CASSLEPVNTEAFF
TRBV29-1	TRBJ2-1	-	TRBD2	TGCAGCGTGCGGACTAGCGGCGGGATCTATGAGCAGTTCTTC	CSVRTSGGIYEQFF
TRBV28	TRBJ2-1	many	-	TGTGCCAGCAGCCCCTACTTCAATTCGGGCGGAAGCTTTATCCACAATGAGCAGTTCTTC	CASSPYFNSGGSFIHNEQFF
TRBV12-3/TRBV12-4	TRBJ2-2	many	TRBD1	TGTGCCAGCAGGCTACCGGGACAGGGGAACACCGGGGAGCTGTTTTTT	CASRLPGQGNTGELFF
TRBV10-3	TRBJ1-2	many	-	TGTGCCATCAGTGAGTCGGAGGATTATGGCTACACCTTC	CAISESEDYGYTF
TRBV10-3	TRBJ1-2	many	-	TGTGCCATCAGTGGGTCATCAGGGGATGGCTACACCTTC	CAISGSSGDGYTF
TRBV2	TRBJ1-5	-	-	TGTGCCAGCAGTGACCAGGGGAATAGCAATCAGCCCCAGCATTTT	CASSDQGNSNQPQHF
TRBV7-1	TRBJ1-2	-	-	TGTGCCAGCAGCTCCCGGGACCTCCACTATGGCTACACCTTC	CASSSRDLHYGYTF
TRBV10-3	TRBJ2-1	many	TRBD1	TGTGCCATCAGAGATGACAGGGGCTATGAGCAGTTCTTC	CAIRDDRGYEQFF
TRBV20-1	TRBJ2-3	few	-	TGCAGTGCCCGAGGGGAGACTCGGGATACGCAGTATTTT	CSARGETRDTQYF